This T cell receptor beta chain came from a study of cytotoxic CD8 clonotypes in ibrutinib-treated CLL. Overall study: Partial response occurred in some 25 patients and complete response in 2; at median about 6 years, approximately 15 remained remitted and about twelve progressed. Regarding the study as a whole: On treatment, the uncommon public clonotypes contracted or remained stable.

For TCR beta libraries, about 2 micrograms of genomic DNA were obtained from cryopreserved PBMCs. With sequencing, the targeted depth ranged from 1 in 200,000 to 1 in 1 million T cells. Measured with immunoSEQ multiplex PCR; TCRdb has only the in-frame clones, and not every one. The sample has about 140,000 clones, roughly 90% seen once; the top ten hold approximately 11%. In regard to this clone: Its target is unknown.

This clonotype was sampled from a human donor with chronic lymphocytic leukemia. This specimen was PBMCs, taken after 12 months of ibrutinib treatment.

CDR3 DNA sequence: TGTGCCAGCAGTCCCCGTGGGGTACCCGGCTACACCTTC. As protein: CASSPRGVPGYTF. V usage is TRBV27 and J usage is TRBJ1-2; D is ambiguous. The length of the CDR3 is 13 residues. CDR1 MNHEY and CDR2 SMNVEV come from the germline V gene (reference sequence). V gave up 5 bases and J gave up 8 bases, with 15 bases separating them.